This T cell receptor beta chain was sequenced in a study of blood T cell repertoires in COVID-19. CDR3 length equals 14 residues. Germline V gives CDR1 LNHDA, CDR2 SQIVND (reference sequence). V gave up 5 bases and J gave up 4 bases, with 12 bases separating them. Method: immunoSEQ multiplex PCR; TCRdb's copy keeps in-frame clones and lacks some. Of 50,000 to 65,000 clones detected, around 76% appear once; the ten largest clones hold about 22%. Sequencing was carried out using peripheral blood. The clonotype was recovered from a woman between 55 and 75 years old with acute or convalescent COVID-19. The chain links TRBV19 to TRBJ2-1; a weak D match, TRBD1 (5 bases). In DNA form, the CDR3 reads TGTGCCAGTAGTTCCACGACAGAGTACAATGAGCAGTTCTTC. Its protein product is CASSSTTEYNEQFF.